This T cell receptor (beta chain) was captured in a study of T cells in tuberculosis. Overall study context: CD1B tetramers identified T cells specific for mycobacterial lipid GMM.

Broader study findings: The TCR-beta difference was not significant; alpha differences partly reflected length.

To note about this clone: Its antigen remains unidentified.

The protocol was immunoSEQ multiplex PCR, while the TCRdb copy is restricted to in-frame clones and leaves out a portion. The sample consists of some 34,000 clones, approximately 90% of them appearing once. J lost 6 bases, V lost 2 bases, and 7 bases had no gene match. There are 14 residues in the CDR3. Germline-derived CDR1 and CDR2 are SEHNR and FQNEAQ (reference sequence). The specimen sequenced was PBMCs. The source of this sequence is a donor aged 10 to 29 with latent tuberculosis or without tuberculosis infection. Some clones in this sample may be carry-over from other donors' samples. The rearrangement uses TRBV7-9 and TRBJ2-7; 7 bases are shared with TRBD2. The chain's CDR3 is CASSLHGGSGEQYF. DNA for the CDR3: TGTGCCAGCAGCTTACACGGCGGGAGCGGCGAGCAGTACTTC.